One and the same sample provided the 18 T cell receptor beta chains below, sequenced in a study of T cells in Graves' hyperthyroidism and ophthalmopathy. RNA transcripts provided the source from which TCR beta CDR3 regions were amplified. The study used the HTBI primer set for a first-round RT-PCR of the TCR CDR3. TCRdb recomputed calls from the multiplex PCR reads with MiXCR, one row per CDR3 protein. The sample holds approximately 610,000 distinct CDR3 sequences, approximately 15% seen once. Specimen: blood. The receptors stem from a woman in her 40s with Graves' ophthalmopathy.

This clonotype occurred many times. The chain employs TRBV30 and TRBJ2-7; 9 bases fit TRBD1. This CDR3 has 16 amino acids. The V gene's germline CDR1 is GTSNPN and CDR2 SVGIG (reference sequence). The ends lost 3 bases at V and 2 bases at J; junction bases unmatched: 11. CDR3 in DNA: TGTGCCTGGAGGACAGCCGGGACAGGGATACCCTACGAGCAGTACTTC. As protein: CAWRTAGTGIPYEQYF. The full variable domain, its missing parts supplied by reference TRBV30 and TRBJ2-7, is SQTIHQWPATLVQPVGSPLSLECTVEGTSNPNLYWYRQAAGRGLQLLFYSVGIGQISSEVPQNLSASRPQDRQFILSSKKLLLSDSGFYLCAWRTAGTGIPYEQYFGPGTRLTVT.

This clonotype was seen ten or more times. V and J are TRBV6-1 and TRBJ2-7, with D tentatively TRBD1 or TRBD2 (6 bases each). V shed 8 bases and J shed 3 bases, with 14 bases lying between them. This CDR3 spans 13 amino acids. Germline V lookup: CDR1 MNHNS, CDR2 SASEGT. CDR3 protein: CASVSGASYEQYF. For the CDR3, the DNA is TGTGCCAGCGTGTCGGGGGCAAGCTACGAGCAGTACTTC.

This clonotype has more than one count but fewer than ten. The chain carries TRBV6-2 or TRBV6-3 and TRBJ2-7; D uncertain. The ends were cut back, 4 bases at V and 0 bases at J, with 22 bases in the middle. From germline, CDR1 is MNHEY and CDR2 SVGEGT. The CDR3 extends over 18 amino acids. The CDR3 DNA reads TGTGCCAGCAGTTCCCACTCGTCCGGGTACACAGTCTCCTACGAGCAGTACTTC. Amino acid sequence: CASSSHSSGYTVSYEQYF.

This clonotype was picked up many times. The chain recombines TRBV5-6 with TRBJ1-2, with no clear D. V was shortened by 3 bases and J by 3 bases, with 9 bases between the two germline ends. The CDR3 totals 13 residues. Germline CDR1 SGHDT, CDR2 YYEEEE. In nucleotides, the CDR3 is TGTGCCAGCAGCTATCCAGGACACTATGGCTACACCTTC. It yields the protein CASSYPGHYGYTF.

This clonotype was counted at least ten times. The chain uses TRBV12-3 or TRBV12-4 and TRBJ1-1, with D possibly TRBD1 on 6 matching bases. The CDR3 has 14 residues. V gave up 8 bases and J gave up 3 bases, with 16 bases separating them. The CDR3 protein is CASVKRGAYTEAFF. The CDR3 bases are TGTGCCAGCGTCAAAAGGGGGGCGTACACTGAAGCTTTCTTT.

This clonotype was observed at least ten times. The chain joins TRBV5-1 to TRBJ1-2; no reliable D call. V was clipped by 6 bases and J by 3 bases, with 21 bases between them. This CDR3 is built from 16 residues. Germline values: CDR1 SGHRS, CDR2 YFSETQ. The CDR3 DNA reads as TGCGCCAGCACTACGGGTCCTACCCCAACATACTATGGCTACACCTTC. Translating it yields CASTTGPTPTYYGYTF.

Note on this clonotype: This may stem from a read error, because a much larger clone lies one nucleotide away. The V call is TRBV2, the J call TRBJ2-7; D remains ambiguous. The CDR3 has 11 residues. Trimming shortened V by 3 bases and J by 5 bases, and 5 bases separated the two germline ends. Germline lookup yields CDR1 SNHLY and CDR2 FYNNEI. This chain's CDR3 is CASSDRHEQYF. In DNA, the CDR3 is TGTGCCAGCAGTGATCGCCACGAGCAGTACTTC. Full variable domain (remainder filled in from reference TRBV2 and TRBJ2-7): EPEVTQTPSHQVTQMGQEVILRCVPISNHLYFYWYRQILGQKVEFLVSFYNNEISEKSEIFDDQFSVERPDGSNFTLKIRSTKLEDSAMYFCASSDRHEQYFGPGTRLTVT.

This clonotype was observed a few times. The chain has TRBV6-1 and TRBJ2-7, with 7 bases matching TRBD1. CDR3 length equals 16 residues. Germline assignment: CDR1 MNHNS and CDR2 SASEGT. V shed 2 bases, J shed 4 bases, and the junction held 11 bases outside the gene matches. In nucleotides, the CDR3 is TGTGCCAGCAGTGAATCTGATGGCAGGGGGTCTTACGAGCAGTACTTC. It codes for CASSESDGRGSYEQYF.

This clonotype was counted many times. The J gene is TRBJ2-5, the V gene TRBV20-1, with 7 bases fitting TRBD1. The V gene end was trimmed by 3 bases and the J gene end by 1 base; junction bases not matched to a gene: 5. This CDR3 is built from 14 residues. Germline CDR1 and CDR2: DFQATT and SNEGSKA (reference sequence). The CDR3 region is CSARRWDSQETQYF. CDR3 nucleotides: TGCAGTGCTAGGAGGTGGGACAGCCAAGAGACCCAGTACTTC.

This clonotype has a count of ten or more. In DNA, the CDR3 is TGTGCCAGCAGAACCACCGGTGGCGGGACGCCCTACGAGCAGTACTTC. Translated: CASRTTGGGTPYEQYF. The chain is built from TRBV6-2 or TRBV6-3 and TRBJ2-7, with D perhaps TRBD2 (6 bases). V lost 6 bases and J lost 2, with 20 bases in between. The CDR3 is 16 residues long. Germline CDR1 is MNHEY and CDR2 is SVGEGT.

The chain is built from TRBV25-1 and TRBJ1-5, with D possibly matching TRBD1 (5 bases). The CDR3 is 14 residues long. Germline-derived CDR1 and CDR2 are MGHDK and SYGVNS. V gave up 3 bases and J gave up 2 bases, with 8 bases separating them. CDR3 region: CASSDLGGNQPQHF. The CDR3 DNA reads as TGTGCCAGCAGTGATTTAGGGGGCAATCAGCCCCAGCATTTT.

In this sample, this clonotype turned up many times. V and J are TRBV20-1 and TRBJ2-5, with 16 bases aligning to TRBD2. CDR3 length: 17 amino acids. Trimming removed 5 bases from V and 1 base from J; junction bases left unmatched: 7. The germline CDR1 and CDR2 sequences are DFQATT and SNEGSKA (reference sequence). CDR3 coding DNA: TGCAGTGCTCAGGGACTAGCGGGAGGGCTGACCCAAGAGACCCAGTACTTC. It codes for CSAQGLAGGLTQETQYF.

This clonotype turned up a few times. The J gene is TRBJ1-3, the V gene TRBV7-9, with 7 positions matching TRBD1. The germline gives CDR1 SEHNR, CDR2 FQNEAQ (reference sequence). V lost 4 bases and J lost 4; bases outside the gene matches: 4. CDR3 length: 14 amino acids. The CDR3 region has the DNA TGTGCCAGCAGCTACGGACAGGACGGAAACACCATATATTTT. Translated, it gives CASSYGQDGNTIYF.

The gene calls are TRBV28 and TRBJ2-7; 11 nucleotides match TRBD1. The CDR3 is 16 amino acids. Germline lookup yields CDR1 MDHEN and CDR2 SYDVKM. The junction had 12 bases not matched to a gene; V was cut back by 7 bases and J by 4 bases. CDR3 region: CASTQGLDRGRYEQYF. The CDR3 nucleotides read TGTGCCAGCACCCAAGGCTTGGACAGGGGGCGTTACGAGCAGTACTTC.

This clonotype was counted at least ten times. The chain couples TRBV10-3 to TRBJ2-2; unclear D gene. V dropped 0 bases and J dropped 1 base, with 6 bases sitting between them. The CDR3 loop spans 15 amino acids. Germline loops: CDR1 ENHRY, CDR2 SYGVKD. The CDR3 DNA reads as TGTGCCATCAGTGAGTCGACCGGGAACACCGGGGAGCTGTTTTTT. Translation: CAISESTGNTGELFF.

The chain combines TRBV6-2 or TRBV6-3 with TRBJ1-6; D remains unclear. CDR1 is MNHEY, CDR2 SVGEGT, per germline. This CDR3 contains 18 residues. V was cut by 6 bases and J by 1 base, with 19 bases left in between. DNA for the CDR3: TGTGCCAGCAGCCCCGGTGAGGGAGGAGTATCCTATAATTCACCCCTCCACTTT. This sequence encodes CASSPGEGGVSYNSPLHF.

This clonotype was picked up many times. The genes are TRBV20-1 and TRBJ2-7; 9 nucleotides line up with TRBD2. V was clipped by 3 bases and J by 3 bases; unmatched bases: 9. The CDR3 is made up of 15 amino acids. Per germline, CDR1 DFQATT and CDR2 SNEGSKA (reference sequence). The DNA for the CDR3 is TGCAGTGCTAGGACGGCGTCTAGCGGGAACTACGAGCAGTACTTC. Amino acid sequence: CSARTASSGNYEQYF.

J is TRBJ1-1 and V is TRBV3-1; no reliable D call. Germline V gives CDR1 LGHDT, CDR2 YNNKEL (reference sequence). The ends were cut back, 3 bases at V and 0 bases at J, with 14 bases in the middle. The CDR3 is 16 residues long. The CDR3 protein is CASSQGDLVMNTEAFF. CDR3 nucleotide sequence: TGTGCCAGCAGCCAGGGTGACTTAGTCATGAACACTGAAGCTTTCTTT. Drawing the rest from reference TRBV3-1 and TRBJ1-1, the complete variable domain is DTAVSQTPKYLVTQMGNDKSIKCEQNLGHDTMYWYKQDSKKFLKIMFSYNNKELIINETVPNRFSPKSPDKAHLNLHINSLELGDSAVYFCASSQGDLVMNTEAFFGQGTRLTVV.